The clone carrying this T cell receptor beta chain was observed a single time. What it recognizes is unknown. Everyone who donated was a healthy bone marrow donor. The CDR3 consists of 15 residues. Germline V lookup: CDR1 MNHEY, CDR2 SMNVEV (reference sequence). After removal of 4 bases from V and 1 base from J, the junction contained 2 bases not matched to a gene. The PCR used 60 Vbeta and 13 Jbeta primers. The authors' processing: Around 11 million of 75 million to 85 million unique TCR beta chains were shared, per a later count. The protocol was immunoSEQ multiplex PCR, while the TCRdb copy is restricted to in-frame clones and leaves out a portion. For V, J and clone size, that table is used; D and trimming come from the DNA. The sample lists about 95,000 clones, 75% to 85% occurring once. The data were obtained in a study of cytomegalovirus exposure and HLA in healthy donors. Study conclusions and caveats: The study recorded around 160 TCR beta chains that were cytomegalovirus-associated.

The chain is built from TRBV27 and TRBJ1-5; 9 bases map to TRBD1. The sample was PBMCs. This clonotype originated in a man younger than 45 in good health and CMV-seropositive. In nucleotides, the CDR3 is TGTGCCAGCAGTTCCGGACAGGGGAGCAATCAGCCCCAGCATTTT. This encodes CASSSGQGSNQPQHF.